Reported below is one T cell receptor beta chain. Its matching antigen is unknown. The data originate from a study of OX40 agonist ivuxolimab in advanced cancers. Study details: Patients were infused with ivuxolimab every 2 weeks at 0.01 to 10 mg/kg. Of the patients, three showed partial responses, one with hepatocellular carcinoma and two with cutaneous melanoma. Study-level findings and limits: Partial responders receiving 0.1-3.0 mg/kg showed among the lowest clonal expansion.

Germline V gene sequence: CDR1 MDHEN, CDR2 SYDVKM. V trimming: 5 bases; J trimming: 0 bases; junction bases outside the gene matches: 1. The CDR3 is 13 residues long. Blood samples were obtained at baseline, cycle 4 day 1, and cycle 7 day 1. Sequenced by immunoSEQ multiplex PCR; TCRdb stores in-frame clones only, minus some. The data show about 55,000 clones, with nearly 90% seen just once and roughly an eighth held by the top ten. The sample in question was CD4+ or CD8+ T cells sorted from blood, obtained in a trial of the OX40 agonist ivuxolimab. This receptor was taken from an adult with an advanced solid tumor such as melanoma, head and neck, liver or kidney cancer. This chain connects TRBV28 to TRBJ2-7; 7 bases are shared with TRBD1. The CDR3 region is CASSRDSSYEQYF. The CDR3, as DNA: TGTGCCAGCAGTCGGGACAGCTCCTACGAGCAGTACTTC. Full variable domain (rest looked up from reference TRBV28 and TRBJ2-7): DVKVTQSSRYLVKRTGEKVFLECVQDMDHENMFWYRQDPGLGLRLIYFSYDVKMKEKGDIPEGYSVSREKKERFSLILESASTNQTSMYLCASSRDSSYEQYFGPGTRLTVT.